A single sample is the source of the 25 T cell receptor beta chains below, sequenced in a study of PD-1 blockade in classical Hodgkin lymphoma. The time point here: cycle 4 day 1 (C4D1), after six to seven weeks of nivolumab. Exposure to brentuximab vedotin varied, and each patient had relapsed following autologous stem cell transplantation. Clones were read by immunoSEQ multiplex PCR, and TCRdb kept only the in-frame ones, dropping some. The sample includes about 47,000 clones, 80% of them seen just once. The sample was peripheral blood mononuclear cells (PBMCs), taken before the fourth cycle of nivolumab. The source of these receptors is a human donor with classical Hodgkin lymphoma.

The rearrangement joins TRBV5-1 to TRBJ1-3, with D unclear. The CDR3 runs to 15 residues. Germline V gene data show CDR1 as SGHRS and CDR2 as YFSETQ. Trimming stripped 0 bases from V and 2 bases from J, with 9 bases between. CDR3 nucleotides: TGCGCCAGCAGCTTGGCCTCGCGAACTGGAAACACCATATATTTT. Protein product: CASSLASRTGNTIYF.

This chain joins TRBV29-1 and TRBJ1-2, with 12 bases fitting TRBD1. Germline V gene lookup returns CDR1 SQVTM and CDR2 ANQGSEA. The ends lost 7 bases at V and 6 bases at J; junction bases unmatched: 12. The CDR3 extends over 15 amino acids. The CDR3, as DNA: TGCAGCGGGGCGGGACAGGGGGCGCGGAGCGATGGCTACACCTTC. It codes for CSGAGQGARSDGYTF.

This rearrangement joins TRBV6-4 to TRBJ2-7; 9 positions match TRBD2. The CDR3 has 17 residues. Germline-derived CDR1 and CDR2 are MRHNA and SNTAGT. The J segment lost 2 bases and the V segment lost 6 bases, leaving 14 bases of the junction unmatched. This CDR3 reads CASSQGGLAGLAYEQYF. The CDR3 region has the DNA TGTGCCAGCAGCCAGGGGGGGCTAGCGGGACTGGCCTACGAGCAGTACTTC.

The chain is built from TRBV10-3 and TRBJ2-7; D remains unclear. The V gene's germline CDR1 is ENHRY and CDR2 SYGVKD. V was cut by 8 bases and J by 2 bases, with 10 bases left in between. The CDR3 consists of 12 residues. CDR3 sequence: CAIGASAYEQYF. The CDR3 DNA is TGTGCCATCGGCGCATCCGCCTACGAGCAGTACTTC.

The chain carries TRBV7-2 and TRBJ1-1; D is undetermined. Germline V gene data show CDR1 as SGHTA and CDR2 as FQGNSA. Trimming pared 3 bases from V and 0 bases from J, leaving 8 bases between. The CDR3 loop spans 14 amino acids. CDR3 in DNA: TGTGCCAGCAGCTTCGGGCAGATGAACACTGAAGCTTTCTTT. It codes for CASSFGQMNTEAFF.

The sample holds a few counts of this clone. The chain recombines TRBV28 with TRBJ2-2; a weak D match, TRBD2 (5 bases). The CDR3 is 14 amino acids. Trimming cost V 6 bases and J 6 bases, with 14 bases left between them. Germline CDR1 MDHEN, CDR2 SYDVKM. CDR3 bases: TGTGCCAGCAGACCACCCGAGAGGGCCGGGGAGCTGTTTTTT. Residues: CASRPPERAGELFF.

The CDR3 sequence: CASSEYAGTGTYEQYF. CDR3 nucleotides: TGTGCCAGCAGCGAATACGCCGGGACAGGCACCTACGAGCAGTACTTC. V is TRBV6-1 and J is TRBJ2-7, with 8 bases fitting TRBD1. Per the germline V gene, CDR1 is MNHNS and CDR2 is SASEGT. The CDR3 is 16 amino acids. J was trimmed by 2 bases and V by 6 bases; bases with no gene match: 12.

This chain uses TRBV7-8 with TRBJ1-5, with a tentative D call TRBD1 (5 bases). V was trimmed by 11 bases and J by 1 base, leaving 12 bases between them. Germline CDR1 is SGHVS and CDR2 is FQNEAQ. The length of the CDR3 is 13 residues. The CDR3 loop reads CAGGDWSNQPQHF. Written as DNA, the CDR3 is TGTGCCGGGGGGGACTGGAGCAATCAGCCCCAGCATTTT.

The J gene is TRBJ2-7, the V gene TRBV27; no firm D call. The CDR3 is 13 residues long. Germline CDR1 MNHEY, CDR2 SMNVEV (reference sequence). Trimming took 4 bases from V and 8 from J, leaving 15 bases between them. The CDR3 coding sequence is TGTGCCAGCAGTTCCTACGACCAGACCCAGCAGTACTTC. This encodes CASSSYDQTQQYF.

The V call is TRBV7-8, the J call TRBJ1-3; TRBD1 agrees at 9 bases. The CDR3 spans 15 residues. Germline lookup yields CDR1 SGHVS and CDR2 FQNEAQ. Unmatched junction bases numbered 4, after V lost 6 bases and J lost 1 base. In DNA form, the CDR3 reads TGTGCCAGCAGTTCCGGGACAGGGTCTGGAAACACCATATATTTT. Translated: CASSSGTGSGNTIYF.

V gene TRBV29-1 combines with J gene TRBJ2-7, with TRBD2 as a possible D gene (6 bases). The CDR3 spans 12 residues. Germline-derived CDR1 and CDR2 are SQVTM and ANQGSEA. Between the trimmed V and J ends, which lost 7 bases and 2 bases, there was a span of 12 bases. The CDR3 DNA follows: TGCAGCGCCCGGGACTTCCCCTACGAGCAGTACTTC. As protein: CSARDFPYEQYF.

This clone was observed once. Here the CDR3 DNA reads TGCGCCAGCAGCCCCTTGCCAACCCGGGGGAGCGAGCAGTACTTC. Encoded protein: CASSPLPTRGSEQYF. This chain joins TRBV5-1 and TRBJ2-7; perhaps TRBD2 as D (6 bases). V was cut by 4 bases and J by 6 bases, with 20 bases left in between. Germline CDR1 reads SGHRS; CDR2 reads YFSETQ. The length of the CDR3 is 15 residues. The full variable domain, with the rest looked up from reference TRBV5-1 and TRBJ2-7, is KAGVTQTPRYLIKTRGQQVTLSCSPISGHRSVSWYQQTPGQGLQFLFEYFSETQRNKGNFPGRFSGRQFSNSRSEMNVSTLELGDSALYLCASSPLPTRGSEQYFGPGTRLTVT.

The chain is built from TRBV6-6 and TRBJ1-4; D is perhaps TRBD1 (5 bases). V lost 6 bases and J 7 bases, leaving 18 bases between the germline ends. The CDR3 is 15 residues long. Per germline, CDR1 MNHNY and CDR2 SVGAGI (reference sequence). The CDR3, as DNA: TGTGCCAGCAGGGGAGGGACCGGGGCTTCTGAAAAACTGTTTTTT. Translating gives CASRGGTGASEKLFF.

The chain combines TRBV19 with TRBJ1-5; tentative D call: TRBD1 (5 bases). The germline V and J ends were trimmed by 4 bases and 2 bases, with 12 bases remaining between them. The CDR3 contains 15 residues. The germline V gene encodes CDR1 LNHDA and CDR2 SQIVND (reference sequence). In DNA, the CDR3 is TGTGCCAGTAGTACAGGGCCTTTTGGCAATCAGCCCCAGCATTTT. Amino acids: CASSTGPFGNQPQHF.

The CDR3 bases are TGTGCCATCAGCCCAAGTGCGGGAGGGTCAAACGAGCAGTACTTC. This gives the protein CAISPSAGGSNEQYF. The V gene is TRBV10-3, the J gene TRBJ2-7; 9 bases line up with TRBD2. The CDR3 runs to 15 residues. Per germline, CDR1 ENHRY and CDR2 SYGVKD. The ends lost 6 bases at V and 5 bases at J; junction bases unmatched: 11.

V is TRBV19 and J is TRBJ1-2; 7 bases are shared with TRBD1. Germline V CDR1 and CDR2: LNHDA, SQIVND (reference sequence). The CDR3 covers 16 residues. Trimming took 6 bases from V and 1 from J; bases not matched to a gene: 11. CDR3 residues: CASRDRLRQGNYGYTF. The DNA of the CDR3 is TGTGCCAGTAGGGACCGTCTCAGACAGGGTAACTATGGCTACACCTTC.

This clone was counted once. The gene calls are TRBV6-5 and TRBJ1-6, with D perhaps matching TRBD1 (5 bases). CDR3 length equals 12 residues. Germline V gene sequence: CDR1 MNHEY, CDR2 SVGAGI. V was pared by 6 bases and J by 9 bases, with 9 bases between. The CDR3 spells CASRVQGSPLHF. In DNA, the CDR3 is TGTGCCAGCAGAGTTCAGGGTTCACCCCTCCACTTT.

The rearrangement joins TRBV27 to TRBJ2-2; D is possibly TRBD2 (6 bases). Trimming left V 7 bases short and J 6 bases short, with 12 bases between. Per the germline V gene, CDR1 is MNHEY and CDR2 is SMNVEV (reference sequence). The CDR3 is 13 residues long. The CDR3 loop reads CASKLGGAGELFF. The CDR3 nucleotides are TGTGCCAGCAAACTGGGGGGAGCCGGGGAGCTGTTTTTT.

The genes are TRBV9 and TRBJ1-4; no definite D call. Between the trimmed V and J ends, which lost 0 bases and 4 bases, there was a span of 10 bases. The CDR3 length is 15 residues. Germline CDR1 and CDR2: SGDLS and YYNGEE. The CDR3 bases are TGTGCCAGCAGCGTAGACGGGTCCATTAATGAAAAACTGTTTTTT. Protein: CASSVDGSINEKLFF.

DNA for the CDR3: TGTGCCAGCTCACCCGGGGCGGGTTCCTACGAGCAGTACTTC. Translated, it gives CASSPGAGSYEQYF. The genes are TRBV18 and TRBJ2-7; D is perhaps TRBD1 or TRBD2 (5 bases each). In germline, CDR1 is KGHSH, CDR2 LQKENI. Trimming removed 3 bases from V and 1 base from J, with 10 bases in between. There are 14 residues in the CDR3.

The gene calls are TRBV29-1 and TRBJ2-7, with a possible D match to TRBD2 (5 bases). Germline V gene sequence: CDR1 SQVTM, CDR2 ANQGSEA. Trimming took 3 bases from V and 3 from J, leaving 9 bases between them. The CDR3 runs 12 residues. CDR3 loop: CSVEERGYEQYF. The CDR3 DNA is TGCAGCGTTGAGGAACGGGGCTACGAGCAGTACTTC.

The V gene is TRBV30, the J gene TRBJ2-1; 9 bases align to TRBD2. CDR1 is GTSNPN and CDR2 is SVGIG in the germline V gene (reference sequence). The CDR3 loop spans 15 amino acids. With 5 bases clipped from V and 6 bases from J, the junction kept 11 bases outside the gene matches. DNA for the CDR3: TGTGCCTGGGGGGATCCCCGCGGGGGGGCCAATGAGCAGTTCTTC. Its translation: CAWGDPRGGANEQFF. The variable domain in full, completed from reference TRBV30 and TRBJ2-1, reads SQTIHQWPATLVQPVGSPLSLECTVEGTSNPNLYWYRQAAGRGLQLLFYSVGIGQISSEVPQNLSASRPQDRQFILSSKKLLLSDSGFYLCAWGDPRGGANEQFFGPGTRLTVL.

The chain is built from TRBV6-5 and TRBJ2-5; D tentatively fits TRBD1 or TRBD2 (5 bases each). Trimming took 0 bases from V and 6 from J, leaving 14 bases between them. Looked up from germline, CDR1 is MNHEY and CDR2 is SVGAGI. The CDR3 contains 15 residues. The CDR3 region is CASSYSRGLRKTQYF. CDR3 DNA sequence: TGTGCCAGCAGTTACTCACGGGGCCTTAGGAAGACCCAGTACTTC.

The chain uses TRBV5-1 and TRBJ2-3; D ambiguous. CDR1 is SGHRS and CDR2 is YFSETQ in the germline V gene. This CDR3 is built from 15 residues. V gave up 7 bases and J gave up 4 bases, with 19 bases separating them. The CDR3, as DNA: TGCGCCAGCGTACGGGCCCCCCAAGGCTCAGATACGCAGTATTTT. This encodes CASVRAPQGSDTQYF.

The V call is TRBV28, the J call TRBJ1-4; 8 bases are shared with TRBD1. With 6 bases clipped from V and 3 bases from J, the junction kept 6 bases outside the gene matches. The CDR3 extends over 15 amino acids. Germline CDR1 is MDHEN and CDR2 is SYDVKM. Written as DNA, the CDR3 is TGTGCCAGCAGAAGGACAGGGCCCTCTAATGAAAAACTGTTTTTT. Translating it yields CASRRTGPSNEKLFF.